The present entry profiles one T cell receptor (beta chain) with its context. This entry comes from a study of blood T cell repertoires in COVID-19. Study context: T cells, B-cell-depleted T cells, or PBMCs provided the cDNA or gDNA that served as material.

Profiling relied on immunoSEQ multiplex PCR, and the TCRdb table lists in-frame clones only, not all of them. The sample includes around 150,000 clones, about three quarters of them seen just once. Trimming pared 4 bases from V and 12 bases from J, leaving 10 bases between. This CDR3 is built from 11 residues. The germline V gene has CDR1 SGHAT and CDR2 FQNNGV. Material for sequencing was peripheral blood. The sequence derives from a woman between 45 and 65 years old with active or convalescent COVID-19. The V and J genes are TRBV11-2 and TRBJ2-1, with a tentative D call TRBD1 (5 bases). The CDR3 loop is CASSSRVGQFF. The DNA for the CDR3 is TGTGCCAGCAGCTCCAGGGTAGGGCAGTTCTTC.